This TCR beta chain was retrieved from a study of blood T cell repertoires in COVID-19. In the study overall: Some COVID-19 samples were acute and others convalescent; all came from the United States, Italy and Spain. T cells, B-cell-depleted T cells, or PBMCs supplied cDNA or gDNA.

The CDR3 length is 13 residues. Between the trimmed V and J ends, which lost 5 bases and 0 bases, there was a span of 11 bases. The germline V gene has CDR1 SQVTM and CDR2 ANQGSEA. In the original analysis: Amplification of reference gene primers provided the estimated nucleated cell counts. This table comes from immunoSEQ multiplex PCR, and its TCRdb copy is limited to in-frame clones, with some not included. Clone size and the V and J calls come from that table; the DNA yielded D and trimming. The profile shows tens of thousands of clones, 90% of them singletons. The receptor was derived from a man in his forties or fifties with acute or convalescent COVID-19. The V gene is TRBV29-1, the J gene TRBJ2-7; maybe TRBD1 (6 bases). The sequenced sample was peripheral blood. CDR3 sequence reads: CSVRDTSSYEQYF. CDR3 coding DNA: TGCAGCGTTCGGGACACGAGCTCCTACGAGCAGTACTTC.